A single sample is the source of the 6 T cell receptor beta chains below, sequenced in a study of siplizumab effects on memory and regulatory T cells. The repertoire was sequenced with immunoSEQ multiplex PCR; TCRdb's copy has only in-frame clones and lacks some. The profile shows some 100,000 clones, about 91% of them singletons. The sequencing input was CD4+ T cells sorted from blood. These receptors originate from a human donor in good health. Some clones in this sample may be carry-over from other donors' samples.

The chain joins TRBV7-3 to TRBJ2-1; 11 positions match TRBD2. The V segment lost 3 bases and the J segment 9 bases; nucleotides outside the gene matches: 10. The CDR3 contains 16 residues. CDR1 SGHTA and CDR2 FQGTGA come from the germline V gene. CDR3 residues: CASSFSGRADYGEQFF. CDR3 coding DNA: TGTGCCAGCAGCTTTAGCGGGAGGGCCGATTACGGTGAGCAGTTCTTC.

The V gene is TRBV28, the J gene TRBJ2-7; D uncertain. Germline loops: CDR1 MDHEN, CDR2 SYDVKM. This CDR3 has 12 residues. Trimming cost V 4 bases and J 0 bases, with 4 bases left between them. The DNA of the CDR3 is TGTGCCAGCAGTTCCATCTCCTACGAGCAGTACTTC. Its translation: CASSSISYEQYF.

V is TRBV6-6 and J is TRBJ2-2; maybe TRBD1 (5 bases). The germline V and J ends were trimmed by 0 bases and 5 bases, with 13 bases remaining between them. Germline V lookup: CDR1 MNHNY, CDR2 SVGAGI (reference sequence). The CDR3 spans 16 residues. CDR3 protein: CASSYSGRAETGELFF. The CDR3 nucleotides are TGTGCCAGCAGTTACTCTGGCAGGGCCGAGACCGGGGAGCTGTTTTTT.

The chain joins TRBV11-2 to TRBJ2-7, with D possibly being TRBD1 (5 bases). The CDR3 loop spans 12 amino acids. Germline V gene sequence: CDR1 SGHAT, CDR2 FQNNGV. The ends were cut back, 4 bases at V and 3 bases at J, with 7 bases in the middle. CDR3 nucleotides: TGTGCCAGCAGCTCCCAGGGCTACGAGCAGTACTTC. It codes for CASSSQGYEQYF.

The chain joins TRBV18 to TRBJ2-1; D is uncertain. Germline V gene data show CDR1 as KGHSH and CDR2 as LQKENI. The V gene lost 0 bases and the J gene lost 8 bases, with 14 bases spanning the gap. The CDR3 has 15 amino acids. The CDR3 DNA is TGTGCCAGCTCACCACCAACTGGGCGAGGATATGAGCAGTTCTTC. It specifies CASSPPTGRGYEQFF.

The rearrangement joins TRBV7-6 to TRBJ2-2; 12 bases map to TRBD2. J was trimmed by 6 bases and V by 6 bases; bases with no gene match: 17. The germline CDR1 and CDR2 sequences are SGHVS and FNYEAQ. This CDR3 region has 19 residues. This chain's CDR3 is CASRSDGRLAGDHSGELFF. In DNA form, the CDR3 reads TGTGCCAGCAGGTCCGACGGGAGACTAGCGGGAGATCACTCCGGGGAGCTGTTTTTT.